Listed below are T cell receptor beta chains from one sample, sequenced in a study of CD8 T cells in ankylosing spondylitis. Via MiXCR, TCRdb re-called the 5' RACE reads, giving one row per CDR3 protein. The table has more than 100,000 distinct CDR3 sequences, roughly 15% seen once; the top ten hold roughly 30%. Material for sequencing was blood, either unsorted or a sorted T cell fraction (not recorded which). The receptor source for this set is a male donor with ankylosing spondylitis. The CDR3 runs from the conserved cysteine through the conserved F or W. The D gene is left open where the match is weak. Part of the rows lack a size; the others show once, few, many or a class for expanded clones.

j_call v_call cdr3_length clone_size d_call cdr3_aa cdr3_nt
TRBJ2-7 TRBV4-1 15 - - CASSQVRLEVGEQYF TGCGCCAGCAGCCAAGTACGACTAGAAGTCGGCGAGCAGTACTTC
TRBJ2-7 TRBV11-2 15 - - CASSFSGHSSYEQYF TGTGCCAGCAGCTTTTCGGGACACTCCTCCTACGAGCAGTACTTC
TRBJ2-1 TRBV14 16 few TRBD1 CASSQVQGQPYNEQFF TGTGCCAGCAGCCAAGTTCAGGGACAGCCTTACAATGAGCAGTTCTTC
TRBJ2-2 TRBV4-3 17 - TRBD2 CASSQERTSVSTGELFF TGCGCCAGCAGCCAAGAGAGGACTAGCGTATCAACCGGGGAGCTGTTTTTT
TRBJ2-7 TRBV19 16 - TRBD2 CASSIGFIAGAYEQYF TGTGCCAGTAGTATAGGTTTCATAGCGGGGGCCTACGAGCAGTACTTC
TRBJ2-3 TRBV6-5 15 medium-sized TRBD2 CASSSTSGRVDTQYF TGTGCCAGCAGTTCGACTAGCGGGAGAGTTGATACGCAGTATTTT
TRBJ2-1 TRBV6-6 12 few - CASTMYYNEQFF TGTGCCAGCACAATGTACTACAATGAGCAGTTCTTC
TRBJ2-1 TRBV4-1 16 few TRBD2 CASSRSGTSGVYEQFF TGCGCCAGCAGCCGATCCGGGACTAGCGGGGTATATGAGCAGTTCTTC
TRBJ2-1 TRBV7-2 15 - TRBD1 CASSAGTANYNEQFF TGTGCCAGCAGCGCCGGGACAGCCAACTACAATGAGCAGTTCTTC
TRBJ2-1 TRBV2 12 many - CASSEAGYEQFF TGTGCCAGCAGTGAAGCAGGATATGAGCAGTTCTTC
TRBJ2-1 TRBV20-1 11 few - CSARAHNEQFF TGCAGTGCTAGAGCGCACAATGAGCAGTTCTTC
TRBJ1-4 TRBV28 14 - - CASSSGHANEKLFF TGTGCCAGCAGTTCTGGACACGCTAATGAAAAACTGTTTTTT
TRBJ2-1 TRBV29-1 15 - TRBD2 CSVEGRLAGGPEQFF TGCAGCGTTGAGGGCAGGCTAGCGGGAGGGCCTGAGCAGTTCTTC
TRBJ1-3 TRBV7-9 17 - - CASSLGDLSYSGNTIYF TGTGCCAGCAGCTTAGGGGACCTATCATACTCTGGAAACACCATATATTTT
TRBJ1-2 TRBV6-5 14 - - CASSILGGSYGYTF TGTGCCAGCAGTATCCTCGGAGGGAGCTATGGCTACACCTTC
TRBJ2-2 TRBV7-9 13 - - CASSLALTGELFF TGTGCCAGCAGCTTAGCCCTCACCGGGGAGCTGTTTTTT
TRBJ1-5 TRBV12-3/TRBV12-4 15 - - CASSGAGDSNQPQHF TGTGCCAGCAGTGGAGCGGGAGATAGCAATCAGCCCCAGCATTTT
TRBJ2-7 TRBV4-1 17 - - CASSQQATSSFSYEQYF TGCGCCAGCAGCCAACAAGCTACTAGCAGCTTTTCCTACGAGCAGTACTTC
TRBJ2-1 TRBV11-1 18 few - CASSFFPAVGLTNNEQFF TGTGCCAGCAGCTTCTTCCCCGCCGTGGGACTCACGAACAATGAGCAGTTCTTC
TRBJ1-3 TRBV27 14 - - CASSSRGSGNTIYF TGTGCCAGCAGTTCCCGAGGGTCTGGAAACACCATATATTTT
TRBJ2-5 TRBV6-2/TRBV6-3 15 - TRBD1 CASSYSRQGQETQYF TGTGCCAGCAGTTACTCCCGACAGGGGCAAGAGACCCAGTACTTC
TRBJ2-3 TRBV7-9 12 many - CASRDYTDTQYF TGTGCCAGCAGAGACTACACAGATACGCAGTATTTT